Listed below are T cell receptor beta chains from one sample, sequenced in a study of T cells after posttransplantation cyclophosphamide. Assay: immunoSEQ multiplex PCR; the TCRdb copy retains only in-frame clones and omits some. The data contain tens of thousands of clones, 86% of them seen just once; the ten biggest clones take up 6.3%. The source material was PBMCs. These receptors were obtained from a woman in her sixties with a blood cancer, CMV-positive, and with a related stem cell donor. The CDR3 runs from the conserved cysteine through the conserved F or W. A D gene is named only where the DNA matches it firmly. Expanded clones get a size class; other rows say once, few or many, or leave the size out.

TRBJ2-7,14,few,TRBD1,TRBV6-6,TGTGCCAGCAGCTCGGCAGGGGGAACCTACGAGCAGTACTTC,CASSSAGGTYEQYF
TRBJ1-1,14,NA,TRBD1,TRBV6-6,TGTGCCAGCAGAATGACAGGGGAGAACACTGAAGCTTTCTTT,CASRMTGENTEAFF
TRBJ2-5,13,NA,TRBD1,TRBV5-4,TGTGCCAGCAGCGAGGGACAGAAAGAGACCCAGTACTTC,CASSEGQKETQYF
TRBJ2-1,12,NA,NA,TRBV7-9,TGTGCCAGCAGCCGAGACAGCCCAAACCCTCTCTTC,CASSRDSPNPLF
TRBJ1-1,15,NA,NA,TRBV5-1,TGCGCCAGCAGCTTGGATAGGCGGGAGAACACTGAAGCTTTCTTT,CASSLDRRENTEAFF
TRBJ1-1,13,NA,NA,TRBV19,TGTGCCAGTCACCGGACCGGGGGCACTGAAGCTTTCTTT,CASHRTGGTEAFF
TRBJ2-1,15,NA,TRBD2,TRBV5-1,TGCGCCAGCAGCTTACGGACTAGCGGGAGAGATGAGCAGTTCTTC,CASSLRTSGRDEQFF
TRBJ1-5,12,NA,NA,TRBV21-1,TGTGCCGGAAGACACAGGGCCCAGCCCCAGCATTTT,CAGRHRAQPQHF
TRBJ2-5,14,NA,TRBD2,TRBV7-7,TGTGCCAGCAGCCGGACTAGCGTACAAGAGACCCAGTACTTC,CASSRTSVQETQYF
TRBJ1-5,15,NA,TRBD1,TRBV27,TGTGCCAGCAGTTTGATAGGACAGGGCGGTCAGCCCCAGCATTTT,CASSLIGQGGQPQHF
TRBJ1-3,10,NA,NA,TRBV30,TGTGCCGCACGCCGGGACACCATATATTTT,CAARRDTIYF
TRBJ2-7,15,NA,NA,TRBV15,TGTGCCACCAGCAGAGAATCCGGGAGAGTCTACGAGCAGTACTTC,CATSRESGRVYEQYF
TRBJ1-2,13,NA,NA,TRBV6-1,TGTGCCAGCAGTGTAGCCAGGGTGGAAGGCTACACCTTC,CASSVARVEGYTF
TRBJ2-1,12,NA,NA,TRBV9,TGTGCCAGCAGCTCCAACTACAATGAGCAGTTCTTC,CASSSNYNEQFF
TRBJ2-7,17,once,TRBD2,TRBV4-1,TGCGCCAGCAGCTTCACTCCCGGGACTAGCGGGAGTAACGAGCAGTACTTC,CASSFTPGTSGSNEQYF
TRBJ1-5,15,NA,TRBD1,TRBV10-3,TGTGCCATCAGTGAGGGACAGGGTCACAATCAGCCCCAGCATTTT,CAISEGQGHNQPQHF
TRBJ2-3,16,NA,NA,TRBV27,TGTGCCAGCAGTTTAGGAGGACAGTGGAGCACAGATACGCAGTATTTT,CASSLGGQWSTDTQYF
TRBJ1-1,16,NA,NA,TRBV25-1,TGTGCCAGCAGTGAATCAGGACACACCGCGATTTCTGAAGCTTTCTTT,CASSESGHTAISEAFF
TRBJ1-1,16,once,NA,TRBV7-2,TGTGCCAGCAGCTCTCGGGACACCCTCTTGAACACTGAAGCTTTCTTT,CASSSRDTLLNTEAFF
TRBJ1-1,15,NA,TRBD1,TRBV5-1,TGCGCCAGCAGCGGAGGGGACAGGCCGAACACTGAAGCTTTCTTT,CASSGGDRPNTEAFF
TRBJ1-1,13,NA,NA,TRBV6-5,TGTGCCAGCAGCTTTAGGGGGAGGGGGGGAGCTTTCTTT,CASSFRGRGGAFF
TRBJ1-2,14,medium-sized,NA,TRBV5-6,TGTGCCAGCAGCTTGGTGAACAGGGACTATGGCTACACCTTC,CASSLVNRDYGYTF
TRBJ1-1,14,few,NA,TRBV10-3,TGTGCCATCAGTGAGTCGGGACAAGTGACTGAAGCTTTCTTT,CAISESGQVTEAFF
TRBJ1-2,14,NA,TRBD1,TRBV6-5,TGTGCCAGCACTGACAGGGGAACGATCTATGGCTACACCTTC,CASTDRGTIYGYTF
TRBJ2-2,16,NA,TRBD2,TRBV18,TGTGCCAGCTCACTTACTAGCGGAGCGAACACCGGGGAGCTGTTTTTT,CASSLTSGANTGELFF
TRBJ2-3,18,NA,TRBD2,TRBV5-1,TGCGCCAGCAGCTACCTGGTGCGAGCGGGGGGGAGCACAGATACGCAGTATTTT,CASSYLVRAGGSTDTQYF
TRBJ1-2,14,NA,NA,TRBV7-9,TGTGCCAGCAGGGTGGGGGGTGGCGACTATGGCTACACCTTC,CASRVGGGDYGYTF
TRBJ1-1,14,few,TRBD1,TRBV10-3,TGTGCCACTACGGCAGGGGGCGTTACTGGTGAAGCTTTCTTT,CATTAGGVTGEAFF
TRBJ2-7,15,once,TRBD2,TRBV5-1,TGCGCCAGCAGCTTGGCCGCGCGGGAGCTCCACGAGCAGTACTTC,CASSLAARELHEQYF
TRBJ2-5,13,NA,NA,TRBV18,TGTGCCAGCTCACCACCGGCCTCGGGGGCCCAGTACTTC,CASSPPASGAQYF